The 18 T cell receptor beta chains below come from one sample, sequenced in a study of T cells in tuberculosis. Sample time point: new active TB diagnosis, blood taken before or within 7 days of starting treatment. Using immunoSEQ multiplex PCR, the repertoire was profiled, and TCRdb retains in-frame clones only, with some absent. Of tens of thousands of clones listed, roughly 90% are singletons. The source material was PBMCs, sampled at tuberculosis diagnosis. Source of these receptors: an adult with tuberculosis.

The V call is TRBV28, the J call TRBJ2-6; D not resolved. Between the trimmed V and J ends, which lost 5 bases and 0 bases, there was a span of 8 bases. The CDR3 consists of 15 residues. The germline CDR1 and CDR2 sequences are MDHEN and SYDVKM. In DNA, the CDR3 is TGTGCCAGCAGTCGTGTTGTCTCTGGGGCCAACGTCCTGACTTTC. It translates to CASSRVVSGANVLTF. The full variable domain, with the rest looked up from reference TRBV28 and TRBJ2-6, is DVKVTQSSRYLVKRTGEKVFLECVQDMDHENMFWYRQDPGLGLRLIYFSYDVKMKEKGDIPEGYSVSREKKERFSLILESASTNQTSMYLCASSRVVSGANVLTFGAGSRLTVL.

This rearrangement joins TRBV19 to TRBJ2-7; 8 nucleotides align to TRBD1. The CDR3 is 15 amino acids. The junction had 6 bases not matched to a gene; V was cut back by 3 bases and J by 2 bases. Per the germline V gene, CDR1 is LNHDA and CDR2 is SQIVND (reference sequence). The CDR3 DNA reads TGTGCCAGTAGTATCGGGACAGGAACAGCCTACGAGCAGTACGTC. It encodes CASSIGTGTAYEQYV.

V is TRBV7-2 and J is TRBJ2-7; 9 bases fit TRBD1. V shed 5 bases and J 2 bases; nucleotides not matched to a gene: 7. Germline CDR1 is SGHTA and CDR2 is FQGNSA. This CDR3 is 15 amino acids long. The CDR3 loop reads CASSLRTGDTYEQYF. CDR3 nucleotide sequence: TGTGCCAGCAGCCTCAGGACAGGGGATACCTACGAGCAGTACTTC.

V and J are TRBV28 and TRBJ1-5; D possibly corresponds to TRBD1 (6 bases). The CDR3 is made up of 15 amino acids. Germline lookup yields CDR1 MDHEN and CDR2 SYDVKM. With 2 bases removed from V and 0 bases from J, the gap between germline ends came to 8 bases. Written as DNA, the CDR3 is TGTGCCAGCAGTTTACCGGACAGTAGCAATCAGCCCCAGCATTTT. This codes for CASSLPDSSNQPQHF.

This chain uses TRBV27 with TRBJ2-3, with 9 bases fitting TRBD1. Germline V lookup: CDR1 MNHEY, CDR2 SMNVEV (reference sequence). This CDR3 region has 17 residues. J was trimmed by 7 bases and V by 3 bases; bases with no gene match: 14. In DNA form, the CDR3 reads TGTGCCAGCAGTTTCTTCTCCGGGACAGGGAGAGTAAATACGCAGTATTTT. Its translation: CASSFFSGTGRVNTQYF.

The chain links TRBV7-3 to TRBJ1-6, with D uncertain. Trimming left V 2 bases short and J 9 bases short, with 11 bases between. Germline assignment: CDR1 SGHTA and CDR2 FQGTGA. This CDR3 is built from 14 residues. The CDR3 DNA reads TGTGCCAGCAGCTTAGGATTCGGCGGTTCACCCCTCCACTTT. It yields the protein CASSLGFGGSPLHF.

The CDR3 bases are TGTGCCAGCTCAACAATGGGGCAGGGGTCAAACTATGGCTACACCTTC. Amino acid sequence: CASSTMGQGSNYGYTF. The chain links TRBV18 to TRBJ1-2; D possibly corresponds to TRBD1 (6 bases). Deletions cut 5 bases from V and 2 bases from J, with 18 bases between. This CDR3 is built from 16 residues. Looked up from germline, CDR1 is KGHSH and CDR2 is LQKENI. The entire variable domain, with the rest obtained from reference TRBV18 and TRBJ1-2, is as follows: NAGVMQNPRHLVRRRGQEARLRCSPMKGHSHVYWYRQLPEEGLKFMVYLQKENIIDESGMPKERFSAEFPKEGPSILRIQQVVRGDSAAYFCASSTMGQGSNYGYTFGSGTRLTVV.

This chain joins TRBV4-2 and TRBJ2-1, with 14 bases lining up with TRBD2. The J segment lost 2 bases and the V segment lost 1 base, leaving 4 bases of the junction unmatched. Per the germline V gene, CDR1 is LGHNA and CDR2 is YNFKEQ. The CDR3 is made up of 18 amino acids. The CDR3: CASSQGTSGGPTYNEQFF. The CDR3 bases are TGTGCCAGCAGCCAAGGGACTAGCGGGGGGCCGACCTACAATGAGCAGTTCTTC.

The chain carries TRBV12-5 and TRBJ1-2; a possible D gene is TRBD1 (6 bases). Trimming shortened V by 0 bases and J by 8 bases, and 16 bases separated the two germline ends. Germline CDR1 and CDR2: LGHNT and FRNRAP. The CDR3 length is 15 residues. CDR3 sequence: CASGLVAGASWGYTF. The CDR3 nucleotides are TGTGCTAGTGGTTTGGTAGCAGGGGCCTCTTGGGGCTACACCTTC. Filled out from reference TRBV12-5 and TRBJ1-2, the complete variable domain reads DARVTQTPRHKVTEMGQEVTMRCQPILGHNTVFWYRQTMMQGLELLAYFRNRAPLDDSGMPKDRFSAEMPDATLATLKIQPSEPRDSAVYFCASGLVAGASWGYTFGSGTRLTVV.

The chain combines TRBV10-1 with TRBJ2-7; 9 bases line up with TRBD2. J gave up 6 bases and V 3 bases, and 6 bases lay outside the gene matches. Germline assignment: CDR1 WNHNN and CDR2 SYGVQD (reference sequence). This CDR3 region has 14 residues. CDR3 protein: CASSDSGGPGEQYF. The CDR3 bases are TGCGCCAGCAGTGATAGCGGGGGTCCGGGCGAGCAGTACTTC.

CDR3 DNA: TGCGCCAGCAGCTTCCGACAGGATCTAGGCGAGCAGTACTTC. Protein sequence: CASSFRQDLGEQYF. The chain employs TRBV5-1 and TRBJ2-7, with TRBD1 as a possible D gene (6 bases). CDR3 length: 14 residues. CDR1 is SGHRS and CDR2 is YFSETQ in the germline V gene. V was trimmed by 2 bases and J by 6 bases, leaving 15 bases between them.

The genes are TRBV2 and TRBJ1-3; the D is unclear. The germline V gene has CDR1 SNHLY and CDR2 FYNNEI. The V gene lost 0 bases and the J gene lost 4 bases, with 10 bases spanning the gap. The CDR3 covers 15 residues. The CDR3 nucleotides are TGTGCCAGCAGTGAAGCCAGACTAATAGGAAACACCATATATTTT. Its translation: CASSEARLIGNTIYF.

This clone was observed a few times. This same CDR3 is encoded by further DNA sequences in the sample. V gene TRBV6-1 combines with J gene TRBJ2-2, with a weak D call TRBD2 (6 bases). This CDR3 is 15 amino acids long. The V gene lost 1 base and the J gene lost 4 bases, with 10 bases spanning the gap. Per the germline V gene, CDR1 is MNHNS and CDR2 is SASEGT. CDR3 residues: CASSEEEGATGELFF. CDR3 nucleotide sequence: TGTGCCAGCAGTGAAGAGGAGGGTGCCACCGGGGAGCTGTTTTTT.

The chain combines TRBV28 with TRBJ2-1; D not certain. The CDR3 contains 15 residues. V lost 6 bases to trimming and J lost 5 bases, with 17 bases between them. Germline lookup yields CDR1 MDHEN and CDR2 SYDVKM. The CDR3 here is CASSPDTTRDNEQFF. The DNA for the CDR3 is TGTGCCAGCAGCCCCGACACGACACGAGACAATGAGCAGTTCTTC.

This clone was observed a few times. V gene TRBV28 combines with J gene TRBJ1-2, with D possibly matching TRBD1 (6 bases). Trimming removed 6 bases at V and 10 bases at J, with 15 bases between. CDR1 and CDR2 from the germline V gene are MDHEN and SYDVKM. This CDR3 is 12 amino acids long. CDR3 sequence: CASRSLTGPYTF. Written as DNA, the CDR3 is TGTGCCAGCAGGTCTCTCACAGGGCCCTACACCTTC.

The chain recombines TRBV27 with TRBJ1-2; 9 nucleotides align to TRBD1. CDR1 is MNHEY and CDR2 is SMNVEV in the germline V gene (reference sequence). V shed 0 bases, J shed 4 bases, and the junction held 6 bases outside the gene matches. CDR3 length equals 16 residues. CDR3 in amino acids: CASSLSGTGRSYGYTF. Written as DNA, the CDR3 is TGTGCCAGCAGTTTATCTGGGACAGGGAGGTCCTATGGCTACACCTTC.

This clone was counted a few times. This chain uses TRBV6-5 with TRBJ2-3; D call uncertain. Germline CDR1 reads MNHEY; CDR2 reads SVGAGI. This CDR3 has 13 residues. Trimming stripped 0 bases from V and 6 bases from J, with 7 bases between. CDR3 protein: CASSYSNWDTQYF. The CDR3 DNA sequence: TGTGCCAGCAGTTACTCGAACTGGGATACGCAGTATTTT.

This chain uses TRBV19 with TRBJ1-1; no clear D. The CDR3 has 14 amino acids. Trimming removed 3 bases at V and 4 bases at J, with 12 bases between. CDR1 and CDR2 from the germline V gene are LNHDA and SQIVND (reference sequence). The CDR3 here is CASSIKGSGTEAFF. The CDR3 DNA reads TGTGCCAGTAGTATCAAAGGGAGCGGCACTGAAGCTTTCTTT. Full variable domain (remainder filled in from reference TRBV19 and TRBJ1-1): DGGITQSPKYLFRKEGQNVTLSCEQNLNHDAMYWYRQDPGQGLRLIYYSQIVNDFQKGDIAEGYSVSREKKESFPLTVTSAQKNPTAFYLCASSIKGSGTEAFFGQGTRLTVV.